This paragraph reports one T cell receptor beta chain. Authors' processing steps: Amplification with reference gene primers provided the estimates of nucleated cell counts. Method: immunoSEQ multiplex PCR; TCRdb's copy keeps in-frame clones and lacks some. That table furnishes V, J and clone size, whereas the DNA furnished D and trimming. The table has 200,000 to 250,000 clones, 80% to 90% seen once. This record belongs to a study of blood T cell repertoires in COVID-19. Material: peripheral blood. The receptor's source is a woman over 75 with active or convalescent COVID-19.

The CDR3 spells CATSDFGREGHNEQFF. In DNA form, the CDR3 reads TGTGCCACCAGTGATTTTGGGCGGGAGGGCCACAATGAGCAGTTCTTC. The chain combines TRBV24-1 with TRBJ2-1; TRBD2 aligns across 9 bases. The CDR3 loop spans 16 amino acids. J gave up 5 bases and V 1 base, and 5 bases lay outside the gene matches. Germline values: CDR1 KGHDR, CDR2 SFDVKD.